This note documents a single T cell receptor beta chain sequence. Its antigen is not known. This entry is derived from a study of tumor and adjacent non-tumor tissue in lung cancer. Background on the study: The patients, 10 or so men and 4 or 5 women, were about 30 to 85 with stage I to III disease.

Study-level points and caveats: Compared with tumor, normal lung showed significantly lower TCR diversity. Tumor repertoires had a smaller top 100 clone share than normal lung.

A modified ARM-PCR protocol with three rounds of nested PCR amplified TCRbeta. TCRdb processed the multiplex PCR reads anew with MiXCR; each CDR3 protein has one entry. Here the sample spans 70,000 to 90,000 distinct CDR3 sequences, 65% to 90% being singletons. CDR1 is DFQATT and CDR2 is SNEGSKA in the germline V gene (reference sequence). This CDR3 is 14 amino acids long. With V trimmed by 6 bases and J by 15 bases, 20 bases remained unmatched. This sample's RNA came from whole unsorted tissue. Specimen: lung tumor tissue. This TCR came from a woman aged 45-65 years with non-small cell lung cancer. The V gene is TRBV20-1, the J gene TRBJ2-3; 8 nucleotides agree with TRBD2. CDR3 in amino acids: CSAAGTSMTDMHYF. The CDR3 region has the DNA TGCAGTGCGGCCGGGACTAGTATGACGGATATGCACTATTTT.